Listed below are T cell receptor beta chains from one sample, sequenced in a study of OX40 agonist ivuxolimab in advanced cancers. The table came from immunoSEQ multiplex PCR; TCRdb's copy has only in-frame clones and leaves some out. The top ten clones hold about 1.8% of a sample with tens of thousands of clones, 85% of them seen once. The sample was CD4+ or CD8+ T cells sorted from blood, taken in a trial of the OX40 agonist ivuxolimab. The receptors shown here come from an adult with an advanced solid tumor such as melanoma, head and neck, liver or kidney cancer. The CDR3 runs from the conserved cysteine through the conserved F or W. The D gene is left open where the match is weak. Not every row has a clone size; where given, it reads once, few, many or a size class.

TRBD2	TRBV27	TRBJ2-7	NA	CASSFRTSGDTYEQYF	TGTGCCAGCAGTTTCCGGACTAGCGGGGACACCTACGAGCAGTACTTC
TRBD2	TRBV7-8	TRBJ2-1	NA	CASSSGETSGRNEQFF	TGTGCCAGCAGCTCTGGGGAGACTAGCGGGAGGAATGAGCAGTTCTTC
TRBD1	TRBV6-1	TRBJ2-7	NA	CASSIRTGVGYEQYF	TGTGCCAGCAGTATACGGACAGGGGTGGGCTACGAGCAGTACTTC
TRBD2	TRBV7-9	TRBJ2-1	NA	CASSLAGPAGKNNEQFF	TGTGCCAGCAGCTTAGCGGGTCCAGCGGGGAAGAACAATGAGCAGTTCTTC
NA	TRBV30	TRBJ1-2	NA	CAWSTQGSYGYTF	TGTGCCTGGAGTACTCAGGGAAGCTATGGCTACACCTTC
NA	TRBV5-8	TRBJ2-7	NA	CASIPPPDPLRSEQYF	TGTGCCAGCATACCGCCACCAGACCCCTTAAGATCCGAGCAGTACTTC
NA	TRBV13	TRBJ1-3	NA	CASSLTSVSGNTIYF	TGTGCCAGCAGCTTAACCTCCGTCTCTGGAAACACCATATATTTT
NA	TRBV18	TRBJ1-2	NA	CASSPLQGGYTF	TGTGCCAGCTCACCCTTGCAGGGTGGCTACACCTTC
NA	TRBV21-1	TRBJ2-1	NA	CASKSGSAVNNEQFF	TGTGCCAGCAAATCGGGTTCCGCCGTAAACAATGAGCAGTTCTTC
TRBD2	TRBV27	TRBJ2-2	many	CASRGLAGLGGELFF	TGTGCCTCCAGGGGACTAGCGGGACTGGGCGGGGAGCTGTTTTTT
NA	TRBV19	TRBJ1-2	NA	CASSMQGDYGYTF	TGTGCCAGTAGTATGCAGGGAGACTATGGCTACACCTTC
NA	TRBV28	TRBJ2-2	NA	CASSLSGELFF	TGTGCCAGCAGTTTGAGCGGGGAGCTGTTTTTT
NA	TRBV7-2	TRBJ1-4	NA	CASSLGPNNEKLFF	TGTGCCAGCAGCTTAGGTCCGAATAATGAAAAACTGTTTTTT
NA	TRBV23-1	TRBJ1-4	NA	CASSQSRASTNEKLFF	TGCGCCAGCAGTCAATCTAGGGCGTCAACTAATGAAAAACTGTTTTTT
NA	TRBV28	TRBJ1-1	NA	CASSPSVGAGNTEAFF	TGTGCCAGCAGTCCTTCAGTAGGGGCGGGGAACACTGAAGCTTTCTTT
NA	TRBV30	TRBJ2-7	few	CAWSVKGSREQYF	TGTGCCTGGAGTGTGAAGGGGTCAAGGGAGCAGTACTTC
NA	TRBV19	TRBJ1-6	NA	CASSIGDGNSPLHF	TGTGCCAGTAGTATCGGGGATGGTAATTCACCCCTCCACTTT
NA	TRBV5-4	TRBJ2-5	NA	CASSRDPRRETQYF	TGTGCCAGCAGCCGGGATCCCCGTAGGGAGACCCAGTACTTC
NA	TRBV5-4	TRBJ1-1	once	CASSLVGRNTEAFF	TGTGCCAGCAGCTTGGTCGGGAGGAACACTGAAGCTTTCTTT
NA	TRBV19	TRBJ1-1	few	CASRVDSGTTEAFF	TGTGCCAGTAGGGTAGACAGCGGAACGACTGAAGCTTTCTTT
NA	TRBV6-5	TRBJ2-7	NA	CASSYTSGAPYEQYF	TGTGCCAGCAGTTACACCTCGGGTGCCCCCTACGAGCAGTACTTC
NA	TRBV27	TRBJ1-2	NA	CASSLSWTTYGYTF	TGTGCCAGCAGTTTATCGTGGACAACCTATGGCTACACCTTC
TRBD1	TRBV27	TRBJ1-6	NA	CASSFGQDRDLSPLHF	TGTGCCAGCAGTTTTGGCCAAGACAGGGACCTATCACCCCTCCACTTT
NA	TRBV6-5	TRBJ2-3	NA	CASTTSGADTQYF	TGTGCCAGCACGACATCAGGAGCAGATACGCAGTATTTT
NA	TRBV7-2	TRBJ2-5	NA	CASSLSLRETQYF	TGTGCCAGCAGCCTCAGTCTTAGGGAGACCCAGTACTTC
TRBD1	TRBV7-2	TRBJ1-5	NA	CASSSRQGGQPQHF	TGTGCCAGCAGCTCCAGACAGGGAGGACAGCCCCAGCATTTT
TRBD2	TRBV4-1	TRBJ2-1	NA	CASSQALQAGGSYNEQFF	TGCGCCAGCAGCCAAGCCTTACAAGCGGGGGGGTCCTACAATGAGCAGTTCTTC
NA	TRBV9	TRBJ2-5	once	CASSVGGQETQYF	TGTGCCAGCAGCGTGGGGGGCCAAGAGACCCAGTACTTC
TRBD2	TRBV5-1	TRBJ2-3	NA	CASIPGGSTDTQYF	TGCGCCAGCATTCCGGGGGGGAGCACAGATACGCAGTATTTT
TRBD2	TRBV5-1	TRBJ2-5	NA	CASSSATSGRWETQYF	TGCGCCAGCAGCTCAGCGACTAGCGGGAGGTGGGAGACCCAGTACTTC
TRBD2	TRBV7-3	TRBJ2-1	NA	CASSPQTSGTYNEQFF	TGTGCCAGCAGCCCACAGACTAGCGGGACCTACAATGAGCAGTTCTTC
NA	TRBV7-9	TRBJ1-4	NA	CASSPTVGGSNEKLFF	TGTGCCAGCAGCCCGACGGTCGGAGGGTCTAATGAAAAACTGTTTTTT
NA	TRBV6-6	TRBJ1-1	NA	CASSLGDTTEAFF	TGTGCCAGCAGTTTAGGGGATACCACTGAAGCTTTCTTT
NA	TRBV27	TRBJ1-2	NA	CASSLGGGSGGYTF	TGTGCCAGCAGTTTAGGGGGGGGATCGGGCGGCTACACCTTC
NA	TRBV18	TRBJ1-2	NA	CASSPLHLPPGYTF	TGTGCCAGCTCACCACTTCACCTCCCGCCTGGCTACACCTTC
NA	TRBV13	TRBJ1-4	NA	CASSARRGIEKLFF	TGTGCCAGCAGCGCGAGGAGGGGGATTGAAAAACTGTTTTTT
NA	TRBV6-1	TRBJ1-2	NA	CASSDSGVRGYTF	TGTGCCAGCAGTGATTCAGGGGTCAGGGGCTACACCTTC
NA	TRBV6-5	TRBJ1-1	NA	CASSYRSPNTEAFF	TGTGCCAGCAGCTATAGGTCCCCGAACACTGAAGCTTTCTTT
TRBD1	TRBV29-1	TRBJ2-7	NA	CSVEVTGTGTYEQYF	TGCAGCGTTGAAGTTACCGGGACAGGGACCTACGAGCAGTACTTC
NA	TRBV5-6	TRBJ1-3	NA	CASSLGGDLYSGNTIYF	TGTGCCAGCAGCTTAGGGGGGGACCTTTATTCTGGAAACACCATATATTTT
TRBD1	TRBV5-5	TRBJ1-2	NA	CASSGLQGAHGYTF	TGTGCCAGCAGCGGATTACAGGGGGCGCACGGCTACACCTTC
NA	TRBV19	TRBJ1-4	once	CARDLADGPNEKLFF	TGTGCCAGAGATCTCGCCGACGGGCCTAATGAAAAACTGTTTTTT
NA	TRBV27	TRBJ2-3	NA	CASSLGGARNTQYF	TGTGCCAGCAGTTTAGGCGGGGCTAGGAATACGCAGTATTTT
TRBD1	TRBV30	TRBJ2-5	NA	CAWSTGQGGQETQYF	TGTGCCTGGAGTACAGGACAGGGGGGTCAAGAGACCCAGTACTTC
NA	TRBV19	TRBJ1-2	NA	CASSPSPGNYGYTF	TGTGCCAGTAGTCCAAGCCCAGGGAACTATGGCTACACCTTC
NA	TRBV7-6	TRBJ2-7	NA	CASSSGNDRSSEQYF	TGTGCCAGCAGCTCGGGTAACGACAGGTCGAGCGAGCAGTACTTC
TRBD2	TRBV19	TRBJ2-1	NA	CASSKILLAGGNEQFF	TGTGCCAGTAGTAAGATTCTACTAGCGGGAGGTAATGAGCAGTTCTTC
TRBD2	TRBV9	TRBJ2-3	NA	CASSKAGRTDTQYF	TGTGCCAGCAGCAAAGCGGGGAGGACAGATACGCAGTATTTT
NA	TRBV6-6	TRBJ2-1	NA	CASSLSGEQFF	TGTGCCAGCAGCCTAAGCGGTGAGCAGTTCTTC
TRBD2	TRBV4-2	TRBJ2-5	NA	CASSIGGYGETQYF	TGTGCCAGCAGCATCGGGGGGTATGGAGAGACCCAGTACTTC